Each of the 24 T cell receptor beta chains below was sequenced from the same sample in a study of blood T cell repertoires in COVID-19. Data came from immunoSEQ multiplex PCR; TCRdb stores just in-frame clones and leaves some out. The sample yields about 300,000 clones, about nine tenths seen once. Sequenced: PBMCs or T cells enriched from blood (not recorded which). The receptors shown here come from a woman in her twenties or thirties who had recovered from COVID-19.

The chain uses TRBV30 and TRBJ1-1, with D possibly TRBD1 on 5 matching bases. V was pared by 1 base and J by 0 bases, with 12 bases between. The CDR3 consists of 15 residues. Germline V gene data show CDR1 as GTSNPN and CDR2 as SVGIG (reference sequence). The CDR3 spells CAWSERGLLNTEAFF. The CDR3 bases are TGTGCCTGGAGTGAACGGGGACTGTTGAACACTGAAGCTTTCTTT.

The V call is TRBV18, the J call TRBJ1-5; 7 bases match TRBD1. In germline, CDR1 is KGHSH, CDR2 LQKENI. V shed 9 bases and J 7 bases; nucleotides not matched to a gene: 9. This CDR3 is 13 amino acids long. The DNA of the CDR3 is TGTGCCAGTTCTTACAGGGACAGCCAGCCCCAGCATTTT. Translating it yields CASSYRDSQPQHF.

The rearrangement uses TRBV30 and TRBJ1-5; D remains ambiguous. The CDR3 sequence is 13 residues long. Trimming stripped 2 bases from V and 4 bases from J, with 9 bases between. CDR1 and CDR2 (germline): GTSNPN, SVGIG (reference sequence). This CDR3 is CAWSLEGNQPQHF. In nucleotides, the CDR3 is TGTGCCTGGAGTTTGGAGGGAAATCAGCCCCAGCATTTT.

About this clone: This sample includes further DNA sequences coding for the same CDR3. The chain has TRBV28 and TRBJ1-2; D is ambiguous. CDR3 length: 13 amino acids. Germline loops: CDR1 MDHEN, CDR2 SYDVKM. Trimming removed 3 bases from V and 3 bases from J, with 8 bases in between. The DNA for the CDR3 is TGTGCCAGCAGTTTCGGCGGATACTATGGCTACACCTTC. Translating gives CASSFGGYYGYTF.

This chain joins TRBV28 and TRBJ2-5, with 8 bases aligning to TRBD1. J lost 2 bases, V lost 8 bases, and 4 bases had no gene match. The CDR3 runs 13 residues. Germline CDR1 reads MDHEN; CDR2 reads SYDVKM. CDR3 sequence (DNA): TGTGCCAGCTCAGACAGGGGTCAAGAGACCCAGTACTTC. Encoded protein: CASSDRGQETQYF.

This clone was picked up one time. The V call is TRBV6-5, the J call TRBJ2-7; 8 bases match TRBD1. V lost 5 bases, J lost 3 bases, and 9 bases stayed unmatched. This CDR3 is built from 15 residues. Germline values: CDR1 MNHEY, CDR2 SVGAGI. For the CDR3, the DNA is TGTGCCAGCAGTCGGGGACAGGCGATGCTCTACGAGCAGTACTTC. Protein product: CASSRGQAMLYEQYF.

The chain employs TRBV5-1 and TRBJ2-1; D unclear. CDR1 and CDR2 from the germline V gene are SGHRS and YFSETQ. Between the trimmed V and J ends, which lost 4 bases and 5 bases, there was a span of 10 bases. CDR3 size: 13 residues. In nucleotides, the CDR3 is TGCGCCAGCAGCGTGAAGCTAGACAATGAGCAGTTCTTC. Its protein is CASSVKLDNEQFF.

This chain connects TRBV3-1 (or the pseudogene TRBV3-2) to TRBJ2-7; 8 bases fit TRBD1. V lost 3 bases and J lost 3; bases outside the gene matches: 7. The CDR3 spans 15 residues. Looked up from germline, CDR1 is LGHDT and CDR2 is YNNKEL (reference sequence). The CDR3 DNA sequence: TGTGCCAGCAGCCACGGACAGGGATCTATCTACGAGCAGTACTTC. Residues: CASSHGQGSIYEQYF.

This chain joins TRBV7-2 and TRBJ1-1; no definite D call. V was pared by 1 base and J by 6 bases, with 9 bases between. Germline values: CDR1 SGHTA, CDR2 FQGNSA. The CDR3 runs 13 residues. The CDR3 DNA reads as TGTGCCAGCAGCTTAGTGGCGGTCCCTGAAGCTTTCTTT. Translated, it gives CASSLVAVPEAFF.

The DNA of the CDR3 is TGTGCCAGCGAATTAGCGGGGGGGCATGGGGAGCAGTTCTTC. Translating it yields CASELAGGHGEQFF. This rearrangement joins TRBV18 to TRBJ2-1; TRBD2 matches 11 bases. Germline V gene lookup returns CDR1 KGHSH and CDR2 LQKENI. The CDR3 is 14 residues long. The junction had 10 bases not matched to a gene; V was cut back by 8 bases and J by 10 bases.

This clone has just one count. The V and J genes are TRBV6-5 and TRBJ1-3; a weak D match, TRBD1 (5 bases). V gave up 4 bases and J gave up 0 bases, with 7 bases separating them. Per germline, CDR1 MNHEY and CDR2 SVGAGI. This CDR3 region has 14 residues. The CDR3 DNA reads as TGTGCCAGCAGTTCAGGGAACTCTGGAAACACCATATATTTT. Translated: CASSSGNSGNTIYF.

The chain recombines TRBV28 with TRBJ2-6; no clear D gene. Deletions cut 4 bases from V and 13 bases from J, with 14 bases between. The CDR3 extends over 13 amino acids. Germline assignment: CDR1 MDHEN and CDR2 SYDVKM. The CDR3 is CASSSPLSRVLTF. CDR3 bases: TGTGCCAGCAGTTCCCCCTTGTCTCGTGTCCTGACTTTC.

The V gene is TRBV9, the J gene TRBJ2-2; unclear D gene. The V end lost 4 bases, the J end lost 4 bases, and 17 bases lay between the germline ends. The CDR3 has 16 residues. Germline-derived CDR1 and CDR2 are SGDLS and YYNGEE. The CDR3 loop is CASSPRSMTGTGELFF. The CDR3 DNA follows: TGTGCCAGCAGCCCCCGTAGTATGACGGGCACCGGGGAGCTGTTTTTT.

The J gene is TRBJ2-1, the V gene TRBV7-3, with D maybe TRBD2 (5 bases). The length of the CDR3 is 12 residues. Germline assignment: CDR1 SGHTA and CDR2 FQGTGA. The V end was cut by 4 bases, the J end by 8 bases, with 9 bases between. The CDR3 loop is CASSSQRDEQFF. Here the CDR3 DNA reads TGTGCCAGCAGCTCTCAGAGGGATGAGCAGTTCTTC.

The V gene is TRBV7-9, the J gene TRBJ1-5, with 12 bases that match TRBD1. With 4 bases clipped from V and 6 bases from J, the junction kept 1 base outside the gene matches. The CDR3 loop spans 14 amino acids. From germline, CDR1 is SEHNR and CDR2 FQNEAQ (reference sequence). CDR3 amino acids: CASSSGQGAQPQHF. As DNA, the CDR3 is TGTGCCAGCAGCTCGGGACAGGGGGCTCAGCCCCAGCATTTT.

The CDR3 is CASSWDSRVPSQFF. The CDR3 nucleotides read TGTGCCAGTAGTTGGGACTCCCGCGTGCCCTCGCAGTTCTTC. This chain joins TRBV19 and TRBJ2-1, with D possibly being TRBD2 (6 bases). The ends were cut back, 5 bases at V and 12 bases at J, with 20 bases in the middle. In germline, CDR1 is LNHDA, CDR2 SQIVND (reference sequence). The CDR3 is 14 amino acids. The full variable domain, completed using reference TRBV19 and TRBJ2-1, is DGGITQSPKYLFRKEGQNVTLSCEQNLNHDAMYWYRQDPGQGLRLIYYSQIVNDFQKGDIAEGYSVSREKKESFPLTVTSAQKNPTAFYLCASSWDSRVPSQFFGPGTRLTVL.

The V gene is TRBV2, the J gene TRBJ2-6, with D possibly matching TRBD2 (5 bases). V shed 0 bases and J shed 2 bases, with 11 bases lying between them. Germline lookup yields CDR1 SNHLY and CDR2 FYNNEI. This CDR3 comprises 17 residues. Here the CDR3 DNA reads TGTGCCAGCAGTGAAGCGCTAGGGCGGGCTGGGGCCAACGTCCTGACTTTC. Translation gives CASSEALGRAGANVLTF.

This sequence joins TRBV13 and TRBJ1-2; 7 bases map to TRBD1. The CDR3 contains 13 residues. Trimming cost V 5 bases and J 3 bases; bases outside gene matches: 3. CDR1 and CDR2 (germline): PRHDT, FYEKMQ (reference sequence). The CDR3: CASSVGTDYGYTF. The CDR3 coding sequence is TGTGCCAGCAGCGTTGGGACAGACTATGGCTACACCTTC. Complete variable domain (other parts from reference TRBV13 and TRBJ1-2): AAGVIQSPRHLIKEKRETATLKCYPIPRHDTVYWYQQGPGQDPQFLISFYEKMQSDKGSIPDRFSAQQFSDYHSELNMSSLELGDSALYFCASSVGTDYGYTFGSGTRLTVV.

The chain carries TRBV27 and TRBJ2-7; TRBD1 aligns across 12 bases. The CDR3 length is 15 residues. V shed 2 bases and J 3 bases; nucleotides not matched to a gene: 2. Germline values: CDR1 MNHEY, CDR2 SMNVEV (reference sequence). The CDR3 is CASSLGTGGDYEQYF. The CDR3 DNA reads TGTGCCAGCAGTTTAGGGACAGGGGGCGACTACGAGCAGTACTTC.

This chain joins TRBV5-4 and TRBJ2-1; 7 bases fit TRBD1. The V and J ends lost 4 bases and 9 bases, in that order; junction bases with no gene match: 13. The CDR3 has 15 amino acids. Germline-derived CDR1 and CDR2 are SGHNT and YYREEE (reference sequence). The CDR3, as DNA: TGTGCCAGCAGCGGACCCGGGACAGACCGGGGTGAGCAGTTCTTC. This gives the protein CASSGPGTDRGEQFF.

V usage is TRBV5-1 and J usage is TRBJ2-3, with 11 bases that match TRBD1. J was trimmed by 5 bases and V by 4 bases; bases with no gene match: 3. Per the germline V gene, CDR1 is SGHRS and CDR2 is YFSETQ. This CDR3 has 14 amino acids. The DNA for the CDR3 is TGCGCCAGCAGCGAGGACAGGGGGCTAGATACGCAGTATTTT. Translated, it gives CASSEDRGLDTQYF.

The chain combines TRBV28 with TRBJ2-7; possibly TRBD1 for D (6 bases). The CDR3 runs to 14 residues. Trimming stripped 6 bases from V and 6 bases from J, with 18 bases between. Germline CDR1 is MDHEN and CDR2 is SYDVKM. The CDR3 is CASRIQGSLGEQYF. The CDR3 region has the DNA TGTGCCAGCAGAATACAGGGTAGTCTAGGCGAGCAGTACTTC.

The J gene is TRBJ2-5, the V gene TRBV2; TRBD2 matches 9 bases. The CDR3 spans 16 residues. J was trimmed by 2 bases and V by 4 bases; bases with no gene match: 8. Germline CDR1 and CDR2: SNHLY and FYNNEI. CDR3 loop: CASSAGTSRKQETQYF. Here the CDR3 DNA reads TGTGCCAGCAGTGCGGGGACTAGCAGAAAACAAGAGACCCAGTACTTC.

The chain uses TRBV19 and TRBJ2-3, with a tentative D call TRBD2 (6 bases). The CDR3 length is 15 residues. V was pared by 5 bases and J by 1 base, with 13 bases between. Germline CDR1 LNHDA, CDR2 SQIVND (reference sequence). The CDR3 nucleotides read TGTGCCAGTAGTGATAGGGCTAGCGGCACAGATACGCAGTATTTT. It specifies CASSDRASGTDTQYF.